Below, 26 T cell receptor beta chains from the same sample are listed, as sequenced in a study of blood T cell repertoires in COVID-19. Profiled with immunoSEQ multiplex PCR; TCRdb holds only in-frame clones, not every one. The sample includes 100,000 or so clones, over 75% of them seen just once. Sample: peripheral blood. These receptors were collected from a human donor in a cohort sampled during active COVID-19.

V usage is TRBV19 and J usage is TRBJ2-1; 10 bases align to TRBD2. The germline CDR1 and CDR2 sequences are LNHDA and SQIVND (reference sequence). The length of the CDR3 is 18 residues. V shed 4 bases and J 0 bases; nucleotides not matched to a gene: 9. CDR3 region: CASSRSSGGRSSYNEQFF. CDR3 bases: TGTGCCAGTAGTAGGTCTAGCGGGGGCCGGAGCTCCTACAATGAGCAGTTCTTC. The full variable domain, rest sourced from reference TRBV19 and TRBJ2-1, is DGGITQSPKYLFRKEGQNVTLSCEQNLNHDAMYWYRQDPGQGLRLIYYSQIVNDFQKGDIAEGYSVSREKKESFPLTVTSAQKNPTAFYLCASSRSSGGRSSYNEQFFGPGTRLTVL.

This chain joins TRBV6-6 and TRBJ2-5; a weak D match, TRBD2 (7 bases). This CDR3 comprises 15 residues. Per germline, CDR1 MNHNY and CDR2 SVGAGI (reference sequence). V was trimmed by 8 bases and J by 5 bases, leaving 21 bases between them. The CDR3 nucleotides read TGTGCCAGCCAGTTGGTGGGGGGGCTCTGGGAGACCCAGTACTTC. Protein sequence: CASQLVGGLWETQYF.

The chain carries TRBV6-2 or TRBV6-3 and TRBJ2-2, with D maybe TRBD2 (6 bases). The CDR3 covers 15 residues. From germline, CDR1 is MNHEY and CDR2 SVGEGT. With 2 bases removed from V and 5 bases from J, the gap between germline ends came to 12 bases. DNA for the CDR3: TGTGCCAGCAGTTACGACGGGAGAGAAACCGGGGAGCTGTTTTTT. Translating it yields CASSYDGRETGELFF.

This chain links TRBV2 with TRBJ2-5; TRBD2 matches 9 bases. Germline CDR1 is SNHLY and CDR2 is FYNNEI. The CDR3 runs 16 residues. V dropped 4 bases and J dropped 4; count of bases not matched to a gene: 10. The CDR3 region has the DNA TGTGCCAGCAGTGGATCAGCGGGGGGTTTAGTAGAGACCCAGTACTTC. This translates into CASSGSAGGLVETQYF.

This clone was picked up one time. J is TRBJ2-7 and V is TRBV4-3; D possibly corresponds to TRBD1 (5 bases). This CDR3 has 17 amino acids. Germline loops: CDR1 LGHNA, CDR2 YSLEER. Trimming stripped 3 bases from V and 1 base from J, with 19 bases between. CDR3 in DNA: TGCGCCAGCAGCCATGGACCAACCAGGGAAGGGTCCTACGAGCAGTACTTC. It specifies CASSHGPTREGSYEQYF.

The table lists this clone with a few counts. This chain joins TRBV12-3 or TRBV12-4 and TRBJ2-1; 9 bases agree with TRBD2. Trimming cost V 8 bases and J 10 bases; bases outside gene matches: 6. This CDR3 region has 12 residues. CDR3 nucleotides: TGTGCCAGCCTGGGACTAGCAAGCGAGCAGTTCTTC. Its protein is CASLGLASEQFF.

J is TRBJ1-2 and V is TRBV7-9; 9 bases are a match to TRBD1. Per the germline V gene, CDR1 is SEHNR and CDR2 is FQNEAQ (reference sequence). CDR3 length equals 15 residues. The J segment lost 5 bases and the V segment lost 2 bases, leaving 6 bases of the junction unmatched. CDR3 coding DNA: TGTGCCAGCAGCTTAAGACGGGACAGGGATTATGGCTACACCTTC. Translation: CASSLRRDRDYGYTF.

This chain connects TRBV15 to TRBJ2-6; D is possibly TRBD2 (6 bases). With 0 bases removed from V and 0 bases from J, the gap between germline ends came to 15 bases. The CDR3 extends over 19 amino acids. Germline-derived CDR1 and CDR2 are LNHNV and YYDKDF (reference sequence). CDR3 loop: CATSRDWRAGNSGANVLTF. CDR3 in DNA: TGTGCCACCAGCAGAGATTGGAGGGCGGGGAACTCTGGGGCCAACGTCCTGACTTTC.

The chain has TRBV6-2 or TRBV6-3 and TRBJ2-3; no firm D call. CDR3 length: 11 amino acids. The V gene lost 2 bases and the J gene lost 10 bases, with 7 bases spanning the gap. The germline V gene has CDR1 MNHEY and CDR2 SVGEGT. The CDR3 DNA reads TGTGCCAGCAGTTACCCTGGCCCGCAGTATTTT. It specifies CASSYPGPQYF.

The rearrangement uses TRBV19 and TRBJ2-1; 12 nucleotides line up with TRBD2. V lost 4 bases, J lost 5 bases, and 3 bases stayed unmatched. From germline, CDR1 is LNHDA and CDR2 SQIVND (reference sequence). This CDR3 has 15 amino acids. CDR3 coding DNA: TGTGCCAGTAGTACGACTAGCGGGGGCCACAATGAGCAGTTCTTC. Translated, it gives CASSTTSGGHNEQFF.

The table lists this clone with a count of one. The chain has TRBV5-1 and TRBJ2-1, with 7 positions matching TRBD1. This CDR3 has 15 residues. Germline CDR1 SGHRS, CDR2 YFSETQ. V trimming: 4 bases; J trimming: 0 bases; junction bases outside the gene matches: 4. The CDR3 DNA reads as TGCGCCAGCAGCCCCGGGACAGTCTCCTACAATGAGCAGTTCTTC. It encodes CASSPGTVSYNEQFF.

V is TRBV5-1 and J is TRBJ2-1, with 9 bases fitting TRBD1. V dropped 5 bases and J dropped 2; count of bases not matched to a gene: 5. Germline V gene sequence: CDR1 SGHRS, CDR2 YFSETQ. This CDR3 has 15 amino acids. The CDR3 coding sequence is TGCGCCAGCAGTTGGACAGGGGAGGCCTACAATGAGCAGTTCTTC. Translation: CASSWTGEAYNEQFF.

The chain combines TRBV19 with TRBJ1-5, with a possible D match to TRBD1 (6 bases). The V gene's germline CDR1 is LNHDA and CDR2 SQIVND (reference sequence). V lost 4 bases to trimming and J lost 6 bases, with 16 bases between them. The CDR3 loop spans 15 amino acids. This CDR3 reads CASSRRSGDGQPQHF. The CDR3 nucleotides read TGTGCCAGTAGTAGAAGATCAGGGGATGGTCAGCCCCAGCATTTT.

The V and J genes are TRBV11-2 and TRBJ1-3; D unresolved. The germline CDR1 and CDR2 sequences are SGHAT and FQNNGV. The CDR3 spans 13 residues. Trimming shortened V by 5 bases and J by 6 bases, and 11 bases separated the two germline ends. CDR3 DNA sequence: TGTGCCAGCAGCCCGCAGTATATAAACACCATATATTTT. The encoded protein is CASSPQYINTIYF. Full variable domain (rest looked up from reference TRBV11-2 and TRBJ1-3): EAGVAQSPRYKIIEKRQSVAFWCNPISGHATLYWYQQILGQGPKLLIQFQNNGVVDDSQLPKDRFSAERLKGVDSTLKIQPAKLEDSAVYLCASSPQYINTIYFGEGSWLTVV.

The count of this clone is one. The chain recombines TRBV18 with TRBJ1-6, with D uncertain. V lost 2 bases to trimming and J lost 7 bases, with 18 bases between them. The CDR3 is 17 amino acids. Germline CDR1 and CDR2: KGHSH and LQKENI. In DNA, the CDR3 is TGTGCCAGCTCACCAGGAAGCAGCGGCCAGGCAAATTCACCCCTCCACTTT. Translation: CASSPGSSGQANSPLHF.

The chain combines TRBV10-1 with TRBJ2-1; 7 bases match TRBD2. The germline gives CDR1 WNHNN, CDR2 SYGVQD (reference sequence). The CDR3 spans 16 residues. Germline trimming cut 3 bases from V and 0 bases from J; bases unmatched to any gene: 5. This CDR3 reads CASSDTGGGSYNEQFF. In DNA form, the CDR3 reads TGCGCCAGCAGTGACACTGGCGGGGGCTCCTACAATGAGCAGTTCTTC.

The rearrangement uses TRBV2 and TRBJ2-3; 10 positions match TRBD2. The CDR3 consists of 16 residues. V was clipped by 5 bases and J by 0 bases; unmatched bases: 5. CDR1 SNHLY and CDR2 FYNNEI come from the germline V gene. The CDR3 DNA is TGTGCCAGCAGTTATCTTAGCGGGGGGAGCACAGATACGCAGTATTTT. This gives the protein CASSYLSGGSTDTQYF.

The chain is built from TRBV5-1 and TRBJ1-1; no reliable D call. V was trimmed by 3 bases and J by 1 base, leaving 13 bases between them. The CDR3 loop spans 15 amino acids. Germline CDR1 SGHRS, CDR2 YFSETQ. The CDR3 loop is CASSSGGTTNTEAFF. The CDR3 DNA is TGCGCCAGCAGCTCGGGTGGCACCACGAACACTGAAGCTTTCTTT.

The V gene is TRBV2, the J gene TRBJ2-5, with 9 bases matching TRBD2. The CDR3 length is 16 residues. Germline trimming cut 1 base from V and 10 bases from J; bases unmatched to any gene: 13. Germline V gene data show CDR1 as SNHLY and CDR2 as FYNNEI. CDR3 loop: CASSEVDLAGIGGQYF. CDR3 DNA sequence: TGTGCCAGCAGTGAAGTAGATCTAGCGGGGATTGGGGGCCAGTACTTC.

The V call is TRBV30, the J call TRBJ2-3; TRBD2 aligns across 7 bases. This CDR3 spans 18 amino acids. Germline V lookup: CDR1 GTSNPN, CDR2 SVGIG (reference sequence). J lost 0 bases, V lost 4 bases, and 16 bases had no gene match. This CDR3 reads CAWMKRASGLPSTDTQYF. Written as DNA, the CDR3 is TGTGCCTGGATGAAACGGGCTAGCGGTCTCCCTAGCACAGATACGCAGTATTTT.

V and J are TRBV3-1 (or the pseudogene TRBV3-2) and TRBJ2-7; 8 nucleotides align to TRBD2. V dropped 3 bases and J dropped 1; count of bases not matched to a gene: 8. The CDR3 covers 16 residues. Germline CDR1 is LGHDT and CDR2 is YNNKEL (reference sequence). CDR3 in amino acids: CASSQGTSGLSYEQYF. The CDR3 DNA reads as TGTGCCAGCAGCCAGGGAACTAGCGGACTTTCCTACGAGCAGTACTTC.

The V call is TRBV7-9, the J call TRBJ2-1; possibly TRBD2 for D (5 bases). Germline V gives CDR1 SEHNR, CDR2 FQNEAQ (reference sequence). The CDR3 has 15 amino acids. The germline V and J ends were trimmed by 4 bases and 6 bases, with 16 bases remaining between them. CDR3 loop: CASSSTGHGSNEQFF. The CDR3 DNA follows: TGTGCCAGCAGCTCGACCGGGCATGGGAGCAATGAGCAGTTCTTC.

The chain combines TRBV6-5 with TRBJ1-4; D gene unclear. Germline CDR1 and CDR2: MNHEY and SVGAGI. The CDR3 totals 14 residues. The ends were cut back, 6 bases at V and 1 base at J, with 9 bases in the middle. The CDR3 sequence: CASSWGGTNEKLFF. The CDR3 DNA reads TGTGCCAGCAGCTGGGGAGGAACTAATGAAAAACTGTTTTTT.

The chain joins TRBV5-1 to TRBJ1-3; 7 bases align to TRBD1. The CDR3 is 16 residues long. The ends lost 5 bases at V and 0 bases at J; junction bases unmatched: 8. CDR1 is SGHRS, CDR2 YFSETQ, per germline. The CDR3 DNA reads TGCGCCAGCAGTCGGGACAGCCCAGACTCTGGAAACACCATATATTTT. Protein sequence: CASSRDSPDSGNTIYF.

This chain joins TRBV19 and TRBJ2-2, with a tentative D call TRBD1 (7 bases). The CDR3 spans 15 residues. V dropped 6 bases and J dropped 6 bases, with 17 bases sitting between them. Germline loops: CDR1 LNHDA, CDR2 SQIVND (reference sequence). The CDR3 loop reads CASRGGQSPPGELFF. The CDR3 DNA is TGTGCCAGTAGGGGGGGACAGTCCCCACCCGGGGAGCTGTTTTTT.

The rearrangement links TRBV30 to TRBJ1-2; TRBD1 matches 10 bases. V was clipped by 5 bases and J by 1 base; unmatched bases: 7. Per the germline V gene, CDR1 is GTSNPN and CDR2 is SVGIG (reference sequence). CDR3 length equals 15 residues. For the CDR3, the DNA is TGTGCCTGGGTGGACAGGGGGGATTTTAACTATGGCTACACCTTC. This sequence encodes CAWVDRGDFNYGYTF.